Presented here are 25 T cell receptor beta chains from one specimen sequenced in a study of blood T cell repertoires in COVID-19 (dated by TCRdb to 2018 to 2021). Library method: the immunoSEQ multiplex PCR assay. In its TCRdb copy, this immuneACCESS table keeps in-frame sequences only and misses some clones. Where compared with another copy, unresolved V genes explain less than half of these, and the others have no known cause. Counted in this sample were 95,000 to 110,000 clones; approximately 80% of them appeared once. The ten top clones hold approximately 3.6% of the sample. Sequencing was done on a sample of peripheral blood. The source of these receptors is a woman at least 80 years old with active or convalescent COVID-19.

The chain has TRBV10-2 and TRBJ1-1, with no clear D. Between the trimmed V and J ends, which lost 5 bases and 5 bases, there was a span of 15 bases. This CDR3 region has 14 residues. Germline assignment: CDR1 WSHSY and CDR2 SAAADI. CDR3 in DNA: TGCGCCAGCAGTCCTGATATCCGGGTGACTGAAGCTTTCTTT. Protein sequence: CASSPDIRVTEAFF.

This chain uses TRBV30 with TRBJ1-6; no clear D gene. V lost 3 bases and J lost 7, with 13 bases in between. The germline gives CDR1 GTSNPN, CDR2 SVGIG (reference sequence). The CDR3 covers 14 residues. The CDR3 DNA reads TGTGCCTGGAGGGCCCCGGGTCGAAATTCACCCCTCCACTTT. It encodes CAWRAPGRNSPLHF.

V and J are TRBV7-9 and TRBJ1-3; unclear D gene. This CDR3 is built from 17 residues. Trimming pared 6 bases from V and 0 bases from J, leaving 18 bases between. Germline values: CDR1 SEHNR, CDR2 FQNEAQ (reference sequence). The CDR3 sequence: CASSRAPIQFSGNTIYF. CDR3 bases: TGTGCCAGCAGTCGCGCCCCCATCCAATTCTCTGGAAACACCATATATTTT.

The chain uses TRBV19 and TRBJ2-3, with a tentative D call TRBD1 (6 bases). The germline CDR1 and CDR2 sequences are LNHDA and SQIVND (reference sequence). This CDR3 has 13 residues. Trimming pared 4 bases from V and 4 bases from J, leaving 9 bases between. For the CDR3, the DNA is TGTGCCAGTAGTACAGGGGTTCCAGATACGCAGTATTTT. Translating gives CASSTGVPDTQYF.

V is TRBV9 and J is TRBJ1-2; TRBD1 might be the D (6 bases). Germline loops: CDR1 SGDLS, CDR2 YYNGEE. The CDR3 is 15 amino acids. Trimming pared 3 bases from V and 0 bases from J, leaving 12 bases between. The CDR3 sequence: CASSGDRFTNYGYTF. DNA of the CDR3: TGTGCCAGCAGCGGTGACAGGTTTACTAACTATGGCTACACCTTC.

This sequence joins TRBV6-6 and TRBJ1-4; TRBD1 matches 10 bases. The V gene end was trimmed by 0 bases and the J gene end by 8 bases; junction bases not matched to a gene: 3. CDR1 MNHNY and CDR2 SVGAGI come from the germline V gene (reference sequence). This CDR3 spans 15 amino acids. Written as DNA, the CDR3 is TGTGCCAGCAGTTACTCCGGGACAGGGGAAGAAAAACTGTTTTTT. Translated: CASSYSGTGEEKLFF.

This CDR3 reads CASSVSAGAETQYF. The DNA for the CDR3 is TGTGCCAGCAGCGTATCGGCGGGGGCAGAGACCCAGTACTTC. The chain employs TRBV9 and TRBJ2-5; D possibly corresponds to TRBD2 (7 bases). V gave up 1 base and J gave up 4 bases, with 11 bases separating them. In germline, CDR1 is SGDLS, CDR2 YYNGEE. This CDR3 is 14 amino acids long.

The chain carries TRBV29-1 and TRBJ1-1, with 9 bases aligning to TRBD1. Germline-derived CDR1 and CDR2 are SQVTM and ANQGSEA. This CDR3 contains 15 residues. J gave up 0 bases and V 3 bases, and 5 bases lay outside the gene matches. CDR3 bases: TGCAGCGTTGATGGGGGACAGGGTATGAACACTGAAGCTTTCTTT. The encoded protein is CSVDGGQGMNTEAFF.

This rearrangement joins TRBV5-1 to TRBJ1-5; TRBD1 might be the D (5 bases). The CDR3 runs 14 residues. The germline V gene has CDR1 SGHRS and CDR2 YFSETQ. V was shortened by 2 bases and J by 4 bases, with 10 bases between the two germline ends. The CDR3 sequence is CASSLRGGNQPQHF. CDR3 coding DNA: TGCGCCAGCAGCTTAAGGGGAGGGAATCAGCCCCAGCATTTT.

The chain combines TRBV5-8 with TRBJ2-2; tentatively, D is TRBD2 (6 bases). Germline V gene lookup returns CDR1 SGHTS and CDR2 YDEGEE. V was pared by 2 bases and J by 3 bases, with 17 bases between. The length of the CDR3 is 17 residues. CDR3 sequence (DNA): TGTGCCAGCAGCTTCAACTCCGGGACTGGCTACACCGGGGAGCTGTTTTTT. It translates to CASSFNSGTGYTGELFF.

The rearrangement uses TRBV4-3 and TRBJ2-3, with D unclear. CDR3 length equals 14 residues. Trimming shortened V by 1 base and J by 2 bases, and 7 bases separated the two germline ends. CDR1 LGHNA and CDR2 YSLEER come from the germline V gene. The CDR3 region has the DNA TGCGCCAGCAGCCAAGGGGCTAACACAGATACGCAGTATTTT. This translates into CASSQGANTDTQYF.

This clone was counted a single time. The chain recombines TRBV7-9 with TRBJ2-1; D possibly corresponds to TRBD2 (6 bases). Trimming removed 5 bases from V and 6 bases from J, with 20 bases in between. Germline CDR1 is SEHNR and CDR2 is FQNEAQ (reference sequence). This CDR3 is 16 amino acids long. The CDR3 loop reads CASSQATLRRGNEQFF. In DNA form, the CDR3 reads TGTGCCAGCAGCCAAGCGACTCTCAGGAGGGGCAATGAGCAGTTCTTC.

As DNA, the CDR3 is TGTGCCACCAGTGATTCCGACAGGTCGAGCTCTGGGGCCAACGTCCTGACTTTC. It is translated as CATSDSDRSSSGANVLTF. The chain uses TRBV24-1 and TRBJ2-6, with D perhaps matching TRBD1 (6 bases). The CDR3 is 18 amino acids. V lost 2 bases to trimming and J lost 0 bases, with 13 bases between them. In germline, CDR1 is KGHDR, CDR2 SFDVKD.

The genes are TRBV12-3 or TRBV12-4 and TRBJ2-3, with D hard to call. The CDR3 covers 11 residues. Trimming stripped 4 bases from V and 3 bases from J, with 2 bases between. As DNA, the CDR3 is TGTGCCAGCAGTTCGACAGATACGCAGTATTTT. Translation: CASSSTDTQYF.

The V and J genes are TRBV5-1 and TRBJ2-2, with 9 bases aligning to TRBD1. Germline trimming cut 2 bases from V and 5 bases from J; bases unmatched to any gene: 7. CDR1 and CDR2 from the germline V gene are SGHRS and YFSETQ. The CDR3 has 16 amino acids. The CDR3 protein is CASSFSGTGRTGELFF. In DNA form, the CDR3 reads TGCGCCAGCAGCTTCTCCGGGACAGGGAGGACCGGGGAGCTGTTTTTT.

The table lists this clone with a count of one. This sequence joins TRBV28 and TRBJ2-1; D is possibly TRBD2 (6 bases). Germline V CDR1 and CDR2: MDHEN, SYDVKM. Trimming took 7 bases from V and 4 from J, leaving 14 bases between them. This CDR3 region has 14 residues. CDR3 residues: CASTPSGGYNEQFF. CDR3 DNA sequence: TGTGCCAGCACTCCCAGTGGGGGGTACAATGAGCAGTTCTTC. The complete variable domain, with remaining parts taken from reference TRBV28 and TRBJ2-1, reads DVKVTQSSRYLVKRTGEKVFLECVQDMDHENMFWYRQDPGLGLRLIYFSYDVKMKEKGDIPEGYSVSREKKERFSLILESASTNQTSMYLCASTPSGGYNEQFFGPGTRLTVL.

The rearrangement uses TRBV28 and TRBJ2-1, with D maybe TRBD2 (6 bases). The CDR3 contains 17 residues. Looked up from germline, CDR1 is MDHEN and CDR2 is SYDVKM. Trimming cost V 4 bases and J 10 bases, with 26 bases left between them. CDR3 nucleotides: TGTGCCAGCAGTTCCACATCGGAGCCCGGGGGTCAGTGGGAGCAGTTCTTC. Residues: CASSSTSEPGGQWEQFF.

Of note for this clone: At one end the junction does not follow the germline gene, possibly because of a read error. The V call is TRBV6-6, the J call TRBJ2-3; 9 bases align to TRBD1. The CDR3 consists of 13 residues. Germline V lookup: CDR1 MNHNY, CDR2 SVGAGI (reference sequence). The CDR3 nucleotides are TGTGCCAGCAAGCCCAATCCGGGACAGGGTTTACATTTT. Its translation: CASKPNPGQGLHF.

The rearrangement joins TRBV27 to TRBJ2-1, with D tentatively TRBD2 (7 bases). CDR3 length: 11 residues. The germline CDR1 and CDR2 sequences are MNHEY and SMNVEV (reference sequence). The V gene lost 8 bases and the J gene lost 10 bases, with 12 bases spanning the gap. DNA for the CDR3: TGTGCCAGCTCACAGGGAGGGGAGCAGTTCTTC. Translating it yields CASSQGGEQFF.

The rearrangement uses TRBV5-1 and TRBJ1-1, with D possibly being TRBD1 (6 bases). The CDR3 totals 14 residues. CDR1 and CDR2 (germline): SGHRS, YFSETQ. Trimming left V 3 bases short and J 5 bases short, with 14 bases between. For the CDR3, the DNA is TGCGCCAGCAGCTCCCGGCAGGGGTGGACTGAAGCTTTCTTT. Translated: CASSSRQGWTEAFF.

The V call is TRBV21-1, the J call TRBJ1-6. TRBV21-1 is termed a pseudogene. The CDR3 covers 18 residues. The CDR3 DNA follows: TGTGCCAGCAGACAGCGGTTAGCTACACATACTCATAATTCATCCCTCCACTTT. Translated: CASRQRLATHTHNSSLHF.

The CDR3 region is CASSYSSGRIYEQYF. In DNA, the CDR3 is TGTGCCAGCAGTTACAGTAGCGGGAGGATTTACGAGCAGTACTTC. This sequence joins TRBV6-2 or TRBV6-3 and TRBJ2-7; TRBD2 aligns across 10 bases. The CDR3 runs 15 residues. Germline V gene data show CDR1 as MNHEY and CDR2 as SVGEGT. The V segment lost 2 bases and the J segment 4 bases; nucleotides outside the gene matches: 5.

The rearrangement uses TRBV5-5 and TRBJ2-7; TRBD1 matches at 10 bases. The V segment lost 3 bases and the J segment 0 bases; nucleotides outside the gene matches: 6. The CDR3 is 16 residues long. The germline V gene has CDR1 SGHKS and CDR2 YYEKEE (reference sequence). Here the CDR3 reads CASSSEGQGISYEQYF. The CDR3 DNA reads as TGTGCCAGCAGCTCAGAGGGACAGGGGATCTCCTACGAGCAGTACTTC.

A remark on this clone: The sample carries other DNA sequences with the same CDR3. The chain joins TRBV28 to TRBJ2-1; 8 positions agree with TRBD1. Germline V lookup: CDR1 MDHEN, CDR2 SYDVKM. The CDR3 runs 15 residues. V trimming: 5 bases; J trimming: 7 bases; junction bases outside the gene matches: 10. CDR3 in amino acids: CASSKAGTGFNEQFF. CDR3 nucleotide sequence: TGTGCCAGCAGTAAGGCCGGGACAGGCTTTAATGAGCAGTTCTTC.

The chain has TRBV28 and TRBJ1-5; D is ambiguous. This CDR3 has 14 residues. Trimming shortened V by 6 bases and J by 7 bases, and 16 bases separated the two germline ends. CDR1 MDHEN and CDR2 SYDVKM come from the germline V gene. This CDR3 is CASSYGRRGQPQHF. The CDR3 region has the DNA TGTGCCAGCAGCTATGGCCGTCGAGGACAGCCCCAGCATTTT.